This T cell receptor beta chain came from a study of OX40 agonist ivuxolimab in advanced cancers. As for the study in general: Patients treated during dose escalation were battling hepatocellular carcinoma, melanoma, renal cell or head and neck cancer. Eligibility rules accepted prior anti-PD-1, anti-PD-L1 or anti-CTLA-4 therapy, and around 44% had some.

Measured with immunoSEQ multiplex PCR; TCRdb has only the in-frame clones, and not every one. The sample contains 51,000 or so clones, approximately 91% of which appear only once. The ends were cut back, 1 base at V and 3 bases at J, with 16 bases in the middle. The CDR3 is 17 amino acids. In germline, CDR1 is SGHNT, CDR2 YENEEA. Patients were ruled out by autoimmune disease history or systemic immunosuppression. Study results and caveats: There were, on average, more expanded clones in CD8+ T cells than in CD4+.

On this clone itself: Its antigen is not known.

The rearrangement uses TRBV11-3 and TRBJ2-1; D may correspond to TRBD1 or TRBD2 (5 bases each). This sequence was found in an adult with an advanced solid tumor such as melanoma, head and neck, liver or kidney cancer. The material was CD4+ or CD8+ T cells sorted from blood, obtained in a trial of the OX40 agonist ivuxolimab. CDR3 loop: CASSLGGATGGYNEQFF. CDR3 DNA sequence: TGTGCCAGCAGCTTAGGTGGGGCCACAGGAGGCTACAATGAGCAGTTCTTC.